This T cell receptor beta chain is from a study of siplizumab effects on memory and regulatory T cells. Sequencing of each sample assayed some 10^5 TCR templates. Sequencing used immunoSEQ multiplex PCR; TCRdb keeps in-frame clones, though not all of them. The sample includes around 100,000 clones, around 93% of them seen just once. The junction had 3 bases not matched to a gene; V was cut back by 2 bases and J by 4 bases. Germline CDR1 and CDR2: LNHDA and SQIVND (reference sequence). The CDR3 has 14 residues. The chain links TRBV19 to TRBJ1-2; 8 bases map to TRBD1. The source of this sequence is a human donor in good health. Sequencing was done on a sample of non-Treg CD4+ T cells sorted from blood. CDR3 nucleotide sequence: TGTGCCAGTAGTATACAGGGGGCGGGCTATGGCTACACCTTC. It encodes CASSIQGAGYGYTF.